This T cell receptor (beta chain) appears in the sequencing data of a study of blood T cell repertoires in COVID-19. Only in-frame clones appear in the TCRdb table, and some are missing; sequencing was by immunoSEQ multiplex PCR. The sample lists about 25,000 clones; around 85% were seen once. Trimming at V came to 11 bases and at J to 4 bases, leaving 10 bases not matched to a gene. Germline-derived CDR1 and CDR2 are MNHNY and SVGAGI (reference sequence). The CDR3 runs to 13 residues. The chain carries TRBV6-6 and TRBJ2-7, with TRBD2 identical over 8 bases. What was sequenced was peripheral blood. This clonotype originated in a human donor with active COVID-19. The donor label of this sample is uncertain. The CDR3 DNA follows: TGTGCCGGCCAGCGGGAGTATGGTTACGAGCAGTACTTC. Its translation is CAGQREYGYEQYF.